The clone carrying this T cell receptor beta chain appeared a few times. Antigen: not known. These data come from a study of CD8 T cells in ankylosing spondylitis. Whole-study findings and limits: Seemingly characteristic of ankylosing spondylitis blood was a TCR beta motif consisting of about 8 highly homologous variants. Some of these motif variants have turned up before, in reports on reactive arthritis synovial fluid and blood. Researchers report that disease-linked clones proved CD8+ and relatively rare in peripheral blood.

V was clipped by 7 bases and J by 5 bases, with 12 bases between them. The CDR3 loop spans 13 amino acids. MiXCR, run by TCRdb on the 5' RACE reads, gives a single entry per CDR3 protein. The sample holds around 150,000 distinct CDR3 sequences, 15% to 20% seen once. This TCR was sampled from a male donor with ankylosing spondylitis or in good health (not recorded which). The sample taken for sequencing was blood, either unsorted or a sorted T cell fraction (not recorded which). The chain is built from TRBV12-3 or TRBV12-4 and TRBJ2-1; D tentatively fits TRBD1 or TRBD2 (5 bases each). The CDR3 region has the DNA TGTGCCAGCAACCGGGGACCTAACAATGAGCAGTTCTTC. The encoded protein is CASNRGPNNEQFF.